This TCR beta chain was obtained from a study of Graves' ophthalmopathy and Graves' hyperthyroidism. Overall study findings and caveats: Blood also carried most expanded thyroid clonotypes exceeding 0.001 frequency.

This CDR3 has 14 amino acids. CDR1 LNHDA and CDR2 SQIVND come from the germline V gene (reference sequence). V was cut by 5 bases and J by 7 bases, with 14 bases left in between. Patients were diagnosed from clinical symptoms, serum thyroxine, TRAb, thyroid ultrasound and orbital computed tomography. RNA transcripts yielded amplified TCR beta CDR3 regions. RT-PCR with HTBI primers came first, then second-round multiplex PCR. MiXCR was run by TCRdb on the multiplex PCR reads, yielding one entry per CDR3 protein. The sample shows about 740,000 distinct CDR3 sequences, approximately 40% of them seen only once. Comment on this clonotype: Antigen unknown.

J is TRBJ1-4 and V is TRBV19, with no clear D. This receptor was obtained from an adult man with Graves' ophthalmopathy. Sequenced sample: peripheral blood. CDR3 nucleotides: TGTGCCAGTAGTGAGGCGGGAGACCTTGAAAAACTGTTTTTT. Protein sequence: CASSEAGDLEKLFF.